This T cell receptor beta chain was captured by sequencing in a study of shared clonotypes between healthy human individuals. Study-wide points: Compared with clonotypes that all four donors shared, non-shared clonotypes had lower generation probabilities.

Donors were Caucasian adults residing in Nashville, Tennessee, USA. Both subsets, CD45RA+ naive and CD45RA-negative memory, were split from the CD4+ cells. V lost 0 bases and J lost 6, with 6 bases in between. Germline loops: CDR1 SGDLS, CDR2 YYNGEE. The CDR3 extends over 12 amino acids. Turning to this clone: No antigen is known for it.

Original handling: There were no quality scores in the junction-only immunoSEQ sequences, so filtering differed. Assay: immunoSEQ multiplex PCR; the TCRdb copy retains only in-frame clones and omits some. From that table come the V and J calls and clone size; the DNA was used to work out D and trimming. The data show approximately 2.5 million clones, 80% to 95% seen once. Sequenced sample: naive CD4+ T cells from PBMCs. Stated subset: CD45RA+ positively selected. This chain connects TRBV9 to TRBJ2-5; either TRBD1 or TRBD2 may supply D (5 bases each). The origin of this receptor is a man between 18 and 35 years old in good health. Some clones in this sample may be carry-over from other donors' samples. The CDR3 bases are TGTGCCAGCAGCGTAGAGGGACAGACCCAGTACTTC. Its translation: CASSVEGQTQYF. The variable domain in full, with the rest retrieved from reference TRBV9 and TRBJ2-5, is DSGVTQTPKHLITATGQRVTLRCSPRSGDLSVYWYQQSLDQGLQFLIQYYNGEERAKGNILERFSAQQFPDLHSELNLSSLELGDSALYFCASSVEGQTQYFGPGTRLLVL.